This T cell receptor (beta chain) was captured by sequencing in a study of blood T cell repertoires in COVID-19. The CDR3 has 18 amino acids. In germline, CDR1 is SQVTM, CDR2 ANQGSEA. The J segment lost 4 bases and the V segment lost 0 bases, leaving 15 bases of the junction unmatched. Here immunoSEQ multiplex PCR was the method, and the copy in TCRdb shows in-frame clones only, minus some. The table shows under 200,000 clones, with over 75% occurring only once. The TCR comes from a man aged 50 to 59 who had recovered from COVID-19. Sequenced input: PBMCs or T cells enriched from blood (not recorded which). V usage is TRBV29-1 and J usage is TRBJ1-2; 9 bases match TRBD1. For the CDR3, the DNA is TGCAGCGTTGAAGATGTAGGGGACAGGGTCACCCTATCCTATGGCTACACCTTC. It encodes CSVEDVGDRVTLSYGYTF.